This is a list of T cell receptor beta chains from one sample in a study of breast tumors, draining lymph nodes, adjacent tissues. Using its own MiXCR run on the multiplex PCR reads, TCRdb lists one record per CDR3 protein. In the table there are approximately 52,000 distinct CDR3 sequences, approximately 45% of which are singletons. Sample: breast tumor tissue. Every receptor here comes from a female donor with breast cancer. Some clones in this sample may be carry-over from other donors' samples. Each CDR3 is given with its conserved first and last residue. D genes are given only for firm matches. The size field is filled for only some rows; it gives once, few, many or a size class.

j_call v_call clone_size d_call cdr3_nt cdr3_aa
TRBJ2-5 TRBV2 many . TGTGCCAGCAGTCCGGGCCTCCAAGAGACCCAGTACTTC CASSPGLQETQYF
TRBJ2-7 TRBV7-8 many TRBD2 TGTGCCAGCAGCGAGTGCCCAGCGGGAGGGCCACCCTACGAGCAGTACTTC CASSECPAGGPPYEQYF
TRBJ1-2 TRBV20-1 . TRBD1 TGCAGTGCTAGACAGGGGGAAATCTATGGCTACACCTTC CSARQGEIYGYTF
TRBJ1-1 TRBV11-1 . . TGTGCTGTGGGATACTTCACTGAAGCTTTCTTT CAVGYFTEAFF
TRBJ1-6 TRBV7-2 many . TGTGCCAGCAGCTCGGGACCGACAGATTCACCCCTCCACTTT CASSSGPTDSPLHF
TRBJ2-5 TRBV7-9 . . TGTGCCAGCAGCCTCATATATGGCCAAGAGACCCAGTACTTC CASSLIYGQETQYF
TRBJ1-5 TRBV2 . . TGTGCCAGCAGCCCCCGTCCTAACAGGGTCGGGAGCAATCAGCCCCAGCATTTT CASSPRPNRVGSNQPQHF
TRBJ2-5 TRBV4-2 many TRBD1 TGTGCCAGCAGCCAAGCCGGGACAGGGGGGCAGACCCAGTACTTC CASSQAGTGGQTQYF
TRBJ2-3 TRBV7-3 many . TGTGCCAGCAGCTTAGATCCCAGCCCCAATACGCAGTATTTT CASSLDPSPNTQYF
TRBJ2-1 TRBV5-1 many . TGCGCCAGCAGCTTCGTCACAGGTAACAATGAGCAGTTCTTC CASSFVTGNNEQFF
TRBJ1-1 TRBV6-6 few . TGTGCCAGCAGTCATACAAAGAACACTGAAGCTTTCTTT CASSHTKNTEAFF
TRBJ2-5 TRBV20-1 . TRBD1 TGCAGTGCTAGAGACAGGGGGTCGGGACCGCTCCAAGAGACCCAGTACTTC CSARDRGSGPLQETQYF
TRBJ1-5 TRBV20-1 . TRBD1 TGCAGTGCTAGACACAGGGGAGGCAATCAGCCCCAGCATTTT CSARHRGGNQPQHF
TRBJ2-1 TRBV5-1 many TRBD2 TGCGCCAGCAGCTTGGTTGGTAGCGGGAGCCTTGAGCAGTTCTTC CASSLVGSGSLEQFF
TRBJ2-1 TRBV11-2 many TRBD2 TGTGCCAGCGGAGGAGCGGGGGATAATGAGCAGTTCTTC CASGGAGDNEQFF
TRBJ2-5 TRBV5-1 . TRBD2 TGCGCCAGCAGCTTAACCGGGGGGGACGGAGGAGAGGAGACCCAGTACTTC CASSLTGGDGGEETQYF
TRBJ2-5 TRBV12-3/TRBV12-4 many . TGTGCCAGCAGTTCTCACGATCAAGAGACCCAGTACTTC CASSSHDQETQYF
TRBJ2-3 TRBV9 medium-sized TRBD2 TGTGCCAGCAAAAGGGGGACTAGCGGTTCCCCAGATACGCAGTATTTT CASKRGTSGSPDTQYF
TRBJ2-3 TRBV5-1 many . TGCGCCAGCAGCTTGGAATGGGGGGCCAGAGGGGATACGCAGTATTTT CASSLEWGARGDTQYF
TRBJ1-4 TRBV11-2 . . TGTGCCAGCAGCTTTTCCCAGGGTAATGAGAGACTGTTTTTT CASSFSQGNERLFF
TRBJ1-5 TRBV6-5 many . TGTGCCAGCAGACCCGACAGAAATCAGCCCCAGCATTTT CASRPDRNQPQHF
TRBJ2-5 TRBV18 . TRBD1 TGTGCCAGCTCCCTTTCGACAGGGAACCAAGAGACCCAGTACTTC CASSLSTGNQETQYF
TRBJ1-4 TRBV29-1 . . TGCAGCGCCCGGACGGGAATAGGGGAAAAACTGTTTTTT CSARTGIGEKLFF
TRBJ2-5 TRBV20-1 many . TGCAGTGCTAGAAAAAACCTGGTTCAGTACTTC CSARKNLVQYF
TRBJ2-3 TRBV20-1 . TRBD2 TGCAGTGCTCAGGGACTAGCGGGGGGAGATACGCAGTATTTT CSAQGLAGGDTQYF
TRBJ1-1 TRBV7-2 . . TGTGCCAGCAGCTTAGCGCGGGGGAACACTGAAGCTTTCTTT CASSLARGNTEAFF
TRBJ2-7 TRBV28 many . TGTGCCAGCAGTTTAACGCGCGAGCAGTACTTC CASSLTREQYF
TRBJ1-6 TRBV30 many . TGTGCCTGGACCCCCCCGGGATTTATTAGTTCACCCCTCCACTTT CAWTPPGFISSPLHF
TRBJ1-1 TRBV20-1 many TRBD1 TGCAGTGCTGCCGGGGACAGGGAGGAAGGGACTGAAGCTTTCTTT CSAAGDREEGTEAFF
TRBJ2-7 TRBV6-2/TRBV6-3 . . TGTGCCAGCAGTTACCCCAAGGGCATCACCTACGAGCAGTACTTC CASSYPKGITYEQYF
TRBJ1-6 TRBV14 medium-sized . TGTGCCAGCAGCCAAAATAGGGGAGGGTCACCCCTCCACTTT CASSQNRGGSPLHF
TRBJ2-1 TRBV11-2 once TRBD2 TGTGCCAGCAGCTTTACACTAGCGGGTATCAACAATGAGCAGTTCTTC CASSFTLAGINNEQFF
TRBJ2-2 TRBV5-1 many . TGCGCCAGCAGCCCCGGCCTCTCTAACACCGGGGAGCTGTTTTTT CASSPGLSNTGELFF
TRBJ2-7 TRBV19 many . TGTGCCAGTAGTATAGAGTTCCGACTAGTCCACGAGCAGTACTTC CASSIEFRLVHEQYF
TRBJ2-3 TRBV7-2 . TRBD2 TGTGCCAGCAGCTTAACTAGCGGGAGTAGAGATACGCAGTATTTT CASSLTSGSRDTQYF
TRBJ2-7 TRBV10-3 . TRBD2 TGTGCCATCAGTGTGCGGGCGGGAGTACGTCCCCACGAGCAGTACTTC CAISVRAGVRPHEQYF
TRBJ2-6 TRBV7-8 . . TGTGCCAGCAGCTTAGGAAGAGAAGCTGGGGCCAACGCCCTGACTTTC CASSLGREAGANALTF
TRBJ1-2 TRBV6-6 many . TGTGCCAGCAGTTACTCGCTAAAACAGGGTGAGGCCTACACCTTC CASSYSLKQGEAYTF
TRBJ2-1 TRBV15 many TRBD2 TGTGCCACCAGCAGAGATGTTGGGGCGGGAGGGCCTTTCTATGAGCAGTTCTTC CATSRDVGAGGPFYEQFF
TRBJ1-6 TRBV3-1 many . TGTGCCAGCAGCCAAGATTGGGGGGCTGGTTCACCCCTCCACTTT CASSQDWGAGSPLHF
TRBJ2-7 TRBV20-1 . . TGCAGTGCCAATGTGGAGCAGTACTTC CSANVEQYF
TRBJ2-7 TRBV12-3/TRBV12-4 few TRBD1 TGTGCCAGCAGTTTCCGGACAGGACCCCCTTACGAGCAGTACTTC CASSFRTGPPYEQYF
TRBJ2-7 TRBV6-2/TRBV6-3 many . TGTGCCAGCAGTCACTCGGGGGATTTCTACGAGCAGTACTTC CASSHSGDFYEQYF
TRBJ2-7 TRBV11-2 . . TGTACCAGCAGCTTCGCCTTTCGCTCCTACGAGCAATACTTC CTSSFAFRSYEQYF
TRBJ2-7 TRBV7-3 few . . CASSFYICSALGLAGAYEQYF
TRBJ2-1 TRBV5-8 many . TGTGCCAGCAGCCCTGAGGCCGCCCCTCTGCATGAGCAGTTCTTC CASSPEAAPLHEQFF
TRBJ1-2 TRBV28 many . TGTGCCAGCAGTTTAGGTTGGGGGGGGACTAGGGGCTACACCTTC CASSLGWGGTRGYTF
TRBJ2-1 TRBV9 many TRBD2 TGTGCCAGCAGCGAGAGCGGGAGCTACAATGAGCAGTTCTTC CASSESGSYNEQFF
TRBJ1-5 TRBV28 few . TGTGCCAGCAGTTTTTCCACGGGATCGAGCAATCAGCCCCAGCATTTT CASSFSTGSSNQPQHF
TRBJ1-1 TRBV20-1 . . TGCAGTGCTAGGGGGGAAGCTTTCTTT CSARGEAFF
TRBJ2-3 TRBV7-8 medium-sized . TGTGCCAGCAGCTTATTAGTTGATACGCAGTATTTT CASSLLVDTQYF
TRBJ2-7 TRBV11-2 many . TGTGCCAGCAGCCCCCGGGCCAGAGAGGGCGAGCAGTACTTC CASSPRAREGEQYF
TRBJ1-1 TRBV3-1 . TRBD1 TGTGCCAGCAGCGACAGGGGTAACACTGAAGCTTTCTTT CASSDRGNTEAFF
TRBJ2-2 TRBV7-9 many . TGTGCCAGCAGCCGATCGCTGGGGACCGCTACGAACACCGGGGAGCTGTTTTTT CASSRSLGTATNTGELFF
TRBJ2-5 TRBV27 many . TGTGCCAGCAGTTTTTCTGGGCAAGAGACCCAGTACTTC CASSFSGQETQYF
TRBJ1-2 TRBV11-2 . . TGTGCCAGCAGCTTAGACGGGGGCGCCTCGGTCTATGGCTACACCTTC CASSLDGGASVYGYTF
TRBJ1-4 TRBV4-1 . . TGCGCCAGCACACAAACCGGTGCAACTAATGAGAAACCGTTTTTT CASTQTGATNEKPFF
TRBJ1-5 TRBV3-1 many TRBD1 TGTGCCAGCAGCCAAGATACGACAGGGTCTCAGCCCCAGCATTTT CASSQDTTGSQPQHF
TRBJ2-1 TRBV10-3 many . TGTGCCATCAGTGAGTCGACTCAGGGTAGGGAGCAGTTCTTC CAISESTQGREQFF